This record concerns one T cell receptor (beta chain) sequence. Its cognate antigen is unknown. The germline V and J ends were trimmed by 8 bases and 2 bases, with 16 bases remaining between them. This CDR3 is built from 15 residues. Germline V gives CDR1 MDHEN, CDR2 SYDVKM. The sample belongs to a study of vaccination and CD4 T cells after COVID-19. Overall study: Convalescent participants consisted of six males and four females, two being Hispanic.

Treatment reported: approximately 10-day PBMC culture with coronavirus spike peptide pools or control peptides (ViraFEST assay). An Oncomine TCR Beta short-read assay was used to sequence the DNA from cultured CD4+ T cells. One entry per CDR3 protein results from TCRdb running MiXCR on the PCR reads. The sample records some 13,000 distinct CDR3 sequences, about 40% being singletons. This sequence originates from a human donor who had recovered from COVID-19. This specimen consisted of CD4+ T cells from blood, cultured in vitro, obtained before SARS-CoV-2 vaccination. The rearrangement uses TRBV28 and TRBJ2-4; no definite D call. CDR3 nucleotides: TGTGCCAGCGGATACCCGGAAGGAACCAAAAACATTCAGTACTTC. It yields the protein CASGYPEGTKNIQYF.